The next 23 T cell receptor beta chains were all read from a single sample in a study of cytotoxic CD8 clonotypes in ibrutinib-treated CLL. Libraries were prepared by immunoSEQ multiplex PCR; TCRdb keeps only in-frame clonotypes and omits some of them. The sample holds approximately 210,000 clones, over 60% seen once. Source: PBMCs, taken after 24 months of ibrutinib treatment. The receptors shown here come from a human donor with chronic lymphocytic leukemia.

The chain joins TRBV5-1 to TRBJ2-1; 15 bases line up with TRBD2. The CDR3 is 17 amino acids. Germline V gives CDR1 SGHRS, CDR2 YFSETQ. Trimming at V came to 4 bases and at J to 2 bases, leaving 4 bases not matched to a gene. In DNA, the CDR3 is TGCGCCAGCAGCCGGGGACTAGCGGGAGGTACCTACAATGAGCAGTTCTTC. It codes for CASSRGLAGGTYNEQFF.

This chain joins TRBV30 and TRBJ2-1, with 9 bases that match TRBD2. This CDR3 comprises 17 residues. The trim removed 0 bases at V and 10 bases at J, leaving 16 bases unmatched. The V gene's germline CDR1 is GTSNPN and CDR2 SVGIG (reference sequence). The CDR3 here is CAWSVEAGTASGVEQFF. The CDR3 bases are TGTGCCTGGAGTGTTGAGGCCGGGACCGCTAGCGGGGTCGAGCAGTTCTTC.

This clone was seen once. V is TRBV30 and J is TRBJ1-2; the D gene is possibly TRBD1 (6 bases). The germline V gene encodes CDR1 GTSNPN and CDR2 SVGIG (reference sequence). There are 12 residues in the CDR3. Trimming took off 1 base at V and 11 bases at J, with 14 bases between the two ends. CDR3 DNA: TGTGCCTGGAGTGCGGGGGCTCTGAGGTACACCTTC. Protein sequence: CAWSAGALRYTF. Combining the CDR3 with reference TRBV30 and TRBJ1-2 gives the whole variable domain SQTIHQWPATLVQPVGSPLSLECTVEGTSNPNLYWYRQAAGRGLQLLFYSVGIGQISSEVPQNLSASRPQDRQFILSSKKLLLSDSGFYLCAWSAGALRYTFGSGTRLTVV.

This chain uses TRBV25-1 with TRBJ2-1; D not certain. The CDR3 length is 15 residues. Germline CDR1 is MGHDK and CDR2 is SYGVNS. Trimming stripped 8 bases from V and 0 bases from J, with 14 bases between. The CDR3 nucleotides are TGTGCCAGCCGGTCCGGTACCAGCTCCTACAATGAGCAGTTCTTC. Amino acids: CASRSGTSSYNEQFF.

This clone was picked up one time. The rearrangement joins TRBV4-1 to TRBJ2-6, with D unclear. V was trimmed by 2 bases and J by 1 base, leaving 3 bases between them. The V gene's germline CDR1 is MGHRA and CDR2 YSYEKL. CDR3 size: 14 residues. The CDR3 spells CASSQLSGANVLTF. CDR3 nucleotides: TGCGCCAGCAGCCAACTATCTGGGGCCAACGTCCTGACTTTC.

The rearrangement uses TRBV5-1 and TRBJ1-5; possibly TRBD1 for D (6 bases). CDR1 is SGHRS, CDR2 YFSETQ, per germline. The CDR3 loop spans 14 amino acids. V was cut by 4 bases and J by 4 bases, with 12 bases left in between. The CDR3 protein is CASSPLGGNQPQHF. The CDR3 DNA is TGCGCCAGCAGCCCCCTAGGGGGTAATCAGCCCCAGCATTTT. The full variable domain, in which reference TRBV5-1 and TRBJ1-5 provide the parts outside the CDR3, is KAGVTQTPRYLIKTRGQQVTLSCSPISGHRSVSWYQQTPGQGLQFLFEYFSETQRNKGNFPGRFSGRQFSNSRSEMNVSTLELGDSALYLCASSPLGGNQPQHFGDGTRLSIL.

The CDR3 DNA is TGTGCCAGTAGTACTATAGCGGGGTCCACCTACGAGCAGTACTTC. Translation gives CASSTIAGSTYEQYF. The gene calls are TRBV19 and TRBJ2-7, with 8 bases aligning to TRBD2. After removal of 4 bases from V and 2 bases from J, the junction contained 7 bases not matched to a gene. The V gene's germline CDR1 is LNHDA and CDR2 SQIVND (reference sequence). This CDR3 region has 15 residues. The entire variable domain, with the rest obtained from reference TRBV19 and TRBJ2-7, is as follows: DGGITQSPKYLFRKEGQNVTLSCEQNLNHDAMYWYRQDPGQGLRLIYYSQIVNDFQKGDIAEGYSVSREKKESFPLTVTSAQKNPTAFYLCASSTIAGSTYEQYFGPGTRLTVT.

The genes are TRBV4-3 and TRBJ2-7, with D hard to call. Trimming stripped 0 bases from V and 0 bases from J, with 18 bases between. Germline V gives CDR1 LGHNA, CDR2 YSLEER. The CDR3 covers 18 residues. CDR3 sequence (DNA): TGCGCCAGCAGCCAAGATCTCCTCGGACGGCTTAGCTCCTACGAGCAGTACTTC. This translates into CASSQDLLGRLSSYEQYF.

DNA of the CDR3: TGTGCCAGCAGCTTAGCCGTCCGGGTTGGGGGCCGGGAGACCCAGTACTTC. Amino acid sequence: CASSLAVRVGGRETQYF. This sequence joins TRBV11-2 and TRBJ2-5, with D possibly matching TRBD1 (6 bases). Trimming left V 1 base short and J 5 bases short, with 20 bases between. In germline, CDR1 is SGHAT, CDR2 FQNNGV. This CDR3 comprises 17 residues.

The chain links TRBV11-2 to TRBJ2-1; TRBD2 might be the D (5 bases). V lost 7 bases and J lost 1, with 20 bases in between. The V gene's germline CDR1 is SGHAT and CDR2 FQNNGV. The CDR3 totals 17 residues. The CDR3 is CASNKIKDSRSYNEQFF. The DNA of the CDR3 is TGTGCCAGCAACAAAATTAAGGACTCTAGGTCCTACAATGAGCAGTTCTTC.

This clone was observed a few times. The gene calls are TRBV27 and TRBJ2-7; the match to TRBD2 covers 11 bases. J lost 3 bases, V lost 4 bases, and 2 bases had no gene match. Per germline, CDR1 MNHEY and CDR2 SMNVEV (reference sequence). The length of the CDR3 is 14 residues. The CDR3 spells CASSYTSGSYEQYF. The CDR3 DNA is TGTGCCAGCAGTTATACTAGCGGGAGCTACGAGCAGTACTTC.

The chain carries TRBV27 and TRBJ1-1; 7 nucleotides align to TRBD1. V trimming: 5 bases; J trimming: 1 base; junction bases outside the gene matches: 4. CDR1 MNHEY and CDR2 SMNVEV come from the germline V gene (reference sequence). CDR3 length: 14 residues. CDR3 bases: TGTGCCAGCAGTCACAGGACAGGGAACACTGAAGCTTTCTTT. This codes for CASSHRTGNTEAFF.

This chain connects TRBV11-2 to TRBJ2-7; D not certain. The CDR3 is made up of 13 amino acids. The germline V gene has CDR1 SGHAT and CDR2 FQNNGV. The V end lost 3 bases, the J end lost 7 bases, and 13 bases lay between the germline ends. CDR3 region: CASSFAGLWEQYF. The CDR3 bases are TGTGCCAGCAGCTTTGCAGGATTGTGGGAGCAGTACTTC.

This chain uses TRBV7-9 with TRBJ2-1; TRBD2 agrees at 14 bases. Trimming took 5 bases from V and 15 from J; bases not matched to a gene: 6. CDR3 length equals 13 residues. The germline V gene has CDR1 SEHNR and CDR2 FQNEAQ (reference sequence). CDR3 nucleotide sequence: TGTGCCAGCAGCCTGGGACTAGCGGGAGCGCGGTTCTTC. This sequence encodes CASSLGLAGARFF. The complete variable domain, with remaining parts taken from reference TRBV7-9 and TRBJ2-1, reads DTGVSQNPRHKITKRGQNVTFRCDPISEHNRLYWYRQTLGQGPEFLTYFQNEAQLEKSRLLSDRFSAERPKGSFSTLEIQRTEQGDSAMYLCASSLGLAGARFFGPGTRLTVL.

This chain links TRBV7-2 with TRBJ2-5, with 14 positions matching TRBD2. The length of the CDR3 is 16 residues. Trimming at V came to 5 bases and at J to 5 bases, leaving 7 bases not matched to a gene. The germline CDR1 and CDR2 sequences are SGHTA and FQGNSA. CDR3 in amino acids: CASSPGTSGSGETQYF. CDR3 coding DNA: TGTGCCAGCAGCCCAGGGACTAGCGGGAGCGGCGAGACCCAGTACTTC. Supplemented by reference TRBV7-2 and TRBJ2-5, the full variable domain reads GAGVSQSPSNKVTEKGKDVELRCDPISGHTALYWYRQSLGQGLEFLIYFQGNSAPDKSGLPSDRFSAERTGGSVSTLTIQRTQQEDSAVYLCASSPGTSGSGETQYFGPGTRLLVL.

The chain joins TRBV6-1 to TRBJ1-1, with TRBD1 as a possible D gene (5 bases). Trimming removed 2 bases at V and 4 bases at J, with 11 bases between. Germline lookup yields CDR1 MNHNS and CDR2 SASEGT. This CDR3 spans 14 amino acids. The CDR3 loop reads CASSEQGESTEAFF. CDR3 in DNA: TGTGCCAGCAGTGAACAGGGTGAGAGCACTGAAGCTTTCTTT.

This chain links TRBV14 with TRBJ2-1; D may be TRBD2 (5 bases). The CDR3 runs 18 residues. The germline V and J ends were trimmed by 2 bases and 3 bases, with 20 bases remaining between them. The germline CDR1 and CDR2 sequences are SGHDN and FVKESK. The CDR3 protein is CASSQSRTVREGYNEQFF. CDR3 DNA sequence: TGTGCCAGCAGCCAATCACGTACGGTCCGTGAGGGCTACAATGAGCAGTTCTTC.

The chain has TRBV5-1 and TRBJ2-5, with 9 bases fitting TRBD1. V gave up 0 bases and J gave up 1 base; unmatched junction bases: 4. Germline V gives CDR1 SGHRS, CDR2 YFSETQ. The CDR3 is made up of 16 amino acids. CDR3 in DNA: TGCGCCAGCAGCTTGGCCCCGACAGGGGGCCAAGAGACCCAGTACTTC. The encoded protein is CASSLAPTGGQETQYF.

The chain employs TRBV30 and TRBJ2-7, with 10 bases lining up with TRBD1. Germline loops: CDR1 GTSNPN, CDR2 SVGIG (reference sequence). J gave up 6 bases and V 3 bases, and 5 bases lay outside the gene matches. The CDR3 runs to 13 residues. CDR3 region: CAWSRQGAGEQYF. CDR3 nucleotides: TGTGCCTGGAGCCGACAGGGGGCTGGCGAGCAGTACTTC.

V usage is TRBV7-2 and J usage is TRBJ1-3; no clear D. This CDR3 has 13 amino acids. The germline V gene encodes CDR1 SGHTA and CDR2 FQGNSA. Trimming took 5 bases from V and 2 from J, leaving 7 bases between them. CDR3 nucleotides: TGTGCCAGCAGCAAAGGACCTGGAAACACCATATATTTT. As protein: CASSKGPGNTIYF.

The chain employs TRBV5-1 and TRBJ2-5; 11 bases are a match to TRBD2. Germline trimming cut 0 bases from V and 0 bases from J; bases unmatched to any gene: 4. In germline, CDR1 is SGHRS, CDR2 YFSETQ. This CDR3 contains 17 residues. CDR3 region: CASSLVLAGVYQETQYF. CDR3 DNA: TGCGCCAGCAGCTTGGTACTAGCGGGGGTCTACCAAGAGACCCAGTACTTC.

The chain combines TRBV5-4 with TRBJ2-1; 10 bases line up with TRBD2. CDR1 is SGHNT and CDR2 is YYREEE in the germline V gene (reference sequence). The CDR3 totals 17 residues. V dropped 3 bases and J dropped 8; count of bases not matched to a gene: 14. In nucleotides, the CDR3 is TGTGCCAGCAGCTCCCGGCTAGCGGGAGTAGGGCGGGATGAGCAGTTCTTC. Its protein is CASSSRLAGVGRDEQFF.

This rearrangement joins TRBV5-1 to TRBJ1-1; D gene ambiguous. This CDR3 is built from 11 residues. Trimming pared 10 bases from V and 1 base from J, leaving 8 bases between. From germline, CDR1 is SGHRS and CDR2 YFSETQ. The CDR3 nucleotides are TGCGCCTTAAAGGGGAACACTGAAGCTTTCTTT. Protein sequence: CALKGNTEAFF.